This TCR beta chain was recovered during a study of T cells in Graves' hyperthyroidism and ophthalmopathy. This CDR3 is built from 11 residues. Germline V lookup: CDR1 GTSNPN, CDR2 SVGIG (reference sequence). With 6 bases clipped from V and 6 bases from J, the junction kept 3 bases outside the gene matches. Note on this clonotype: Its antigen is unknown.

It was RNA transcripts that yielded the amplified TCR beta CDR3 regions. HTBI primers drove first-round RT-PCR of the TCR CDR3. One entry per CDR3 protein, called by TCRdb with MiXCR from the multiplex PCR reads. The sample carries about 620,000 distinct CDR3 sequences, around 16% recorded once. Overall study results and limits: Ophthalmopathy was model-predicted a median about 6.9 months pre-onset. Blood also contained most expanded thyroid clonotypes above 0.001.

The TCR was taken from a woman younger than 45 with Graves' hyperthyroidism. This chain links TRBV30 with TRBJ2-7, with 9 positions matching TRBD1. The sample taken for sequencing was blood. As DNA, the CDR3 is TGTGCCTGCCCGGACAGGGGCGAGCAGTACTTC. This encodes CACPDRGEQYF.